Shown below are 5 T cell receptor beta chains from a single sample sequenced in a study of vaccination effects on CD4 cells after COVID-19. Using viral peptide pools, the ViraFEST assay grew out antigen-specific CD4+ T cells prior to sequencing. After less than twelve days in culture, the CD4+ T cells were isolated. Each participant was given two doses of one vaccine (BNT162b2 or mRNA-1273). Generated by immunoSEQ multiplex PCR, the TCRdb table keeps only in-frame clones and is missing some. The sample lists some 40,000 clones, approximately 80% seen once, with just under 2% in the top ten. The antigens of these receptors remain unknown. This specimen consisted of CD4+ T cells from PBMCs cultured with HCoV-NL63 spike peptides, obtained after COVID-19 vaccination. The source is a human donor who received a COVID-19 vaccine. Some clones in this sample may be carry-over from other donors' samples.

There are a few counts of this clone. This chain uses TRBV10-1 with TRBJ1-2; D is ambiguous. This CDR3 has 13 amino acids. With 5 bases removed from V and 3 bases from J, the gap between germline ends came to 10 bases. Looked up from germline, CDR1 is WNHNN and CDR2 is SYGVQD (reference sequence). The CDR3 bases are TGCGCCAGCAGTCCGGGGAGTTACTATGGCTACACCTTC. It translates to CASSPGSYYGYTF.

This chain uses TRBV5-5 with TRBJ1-2; a weak D match, TRBD1 (5 bases). The CDR3 has 15 amino acids. From germline, CDR1 is SGHKS and CDR2 YYEKEE (reference sequence). V dropped 0 bases and J dropped 2 bases, with 11 bases sitting between them. In DNA, the CDR3 is TGTGCCAGCAGCTTGGCCTGGCAGGGCAACTATGGCTACACCTTC. Translated: CASSLAWQGNYGYTF.

The chain employs TRBV28 and TRBJ1-3; 8 bases are shared with TRBD1. The ends lost 6 bases at V and 4 bases at J; junction bases unmatched: 8. The germline V gene encodes CDR1 MDHEN and CDR2 SYDVKM. This CDR3 is 15 amino acids long. The CDR3 protein is CASSPDRGEGNTIYF. In DNA form, the CDR3 reads TGTGCCAGCAGCCCCGACAGGGGAGAAGGAAACACCATATATTTT.

The rearrangement uses TRBV25-1 and TRBJ2-3; the D is unclear. This CDR3 is 15 amino acids long. V was clipped by 3 bases and J by 0 bases, with 10 bases between them. Germline CDR1 reads MGHDK; CDR2 reads SYGVNS. The DNA of the CDR3 is TGTGCCAGCAGTGACACTACCCTTAGCACAGATACGCAGTATTTT. This codes for CASSDTTLSTDTQYF.

This sequence joins TRBV18 and TRBJ1-2; no clear D. The CDR3 has 13 residues. Trimming took off 3 bases at V and 7 bases at J, with 12 bases between the two ends. The germline V gene encodes CDR1 KGHSH and CDR2 LQKENI. This CDR3 is CASSPREPPGYTF. The CDR3 DNA sequence: TGTGCCAGCTCACCGCGGGAGCCCCCTGGCTACACCTTC.